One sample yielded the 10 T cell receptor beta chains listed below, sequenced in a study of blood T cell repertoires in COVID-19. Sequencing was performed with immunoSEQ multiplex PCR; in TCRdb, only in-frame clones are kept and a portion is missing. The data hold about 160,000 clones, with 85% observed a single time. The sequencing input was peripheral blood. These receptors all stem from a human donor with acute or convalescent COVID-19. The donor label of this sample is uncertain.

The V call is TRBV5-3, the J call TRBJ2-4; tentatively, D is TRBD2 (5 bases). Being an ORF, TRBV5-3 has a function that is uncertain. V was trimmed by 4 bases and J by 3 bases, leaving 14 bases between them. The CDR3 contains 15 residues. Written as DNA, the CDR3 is TGTGCCAGAAGCAGAACTAGATGTGGCAAAAACATTCAGTACTTC. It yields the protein CARSRTRCGKNIQYF.

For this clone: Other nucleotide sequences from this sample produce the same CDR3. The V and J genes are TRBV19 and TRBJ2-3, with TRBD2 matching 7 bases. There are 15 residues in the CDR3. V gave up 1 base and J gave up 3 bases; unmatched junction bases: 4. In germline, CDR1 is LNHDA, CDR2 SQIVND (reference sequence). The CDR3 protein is CASSIVGGITDTQYF. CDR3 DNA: TGTGCCAGTAGTATAGTGGGAGGGATTACAGATACGCAGTATTTT.

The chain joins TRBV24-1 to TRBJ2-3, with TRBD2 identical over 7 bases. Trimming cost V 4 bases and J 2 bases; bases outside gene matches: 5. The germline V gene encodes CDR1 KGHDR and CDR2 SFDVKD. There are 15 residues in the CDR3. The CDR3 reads CATSDPGTNTDTQYF. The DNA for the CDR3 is TGTGCCACCAGTGACCCCGGGACTAACACAGATACGCAGTATTTT.

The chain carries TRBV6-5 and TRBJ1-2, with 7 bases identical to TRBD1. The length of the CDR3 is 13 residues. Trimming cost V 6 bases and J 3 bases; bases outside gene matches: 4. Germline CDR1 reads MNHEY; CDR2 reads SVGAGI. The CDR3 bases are TGTGCCAGCAGACCAGGGGGAGACTATGGCTACACCTTC. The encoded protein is CASRPGGDYGYTF.

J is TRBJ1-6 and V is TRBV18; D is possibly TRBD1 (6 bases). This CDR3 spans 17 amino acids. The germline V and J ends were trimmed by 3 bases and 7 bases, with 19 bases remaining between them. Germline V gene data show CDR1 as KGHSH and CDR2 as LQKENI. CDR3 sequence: CASSPSWGGGSNSPLHF. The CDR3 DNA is TGTGCCAGCTCACCCTCGTGGGGGGGCGGTTCGAATTCACCCCTCCACTTT.

The CDR3 spells CASSTLDRGDNQPQHF. The CDR3 DNA sequence: TGTGCCAGTAGTACCCTGGACAGGGGGGATAATCAGCCCCAGCATTTT. V usage is TRBV19 and J usage is TRBJ1-5, with TRBD1 identical over 10 bases. CDR1 and CDR2 from the germline V gene are LNHDA and SQIVND (reference sequence). V shed 4 bases and J 4 bases; nucleotides not matched to a gene: 7. The CDR3 extends over 16 amino acids.

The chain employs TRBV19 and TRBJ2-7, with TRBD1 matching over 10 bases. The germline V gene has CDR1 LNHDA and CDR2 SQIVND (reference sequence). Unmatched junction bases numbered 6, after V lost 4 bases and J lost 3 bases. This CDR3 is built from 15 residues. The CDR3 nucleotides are TGTGCCAGTAGTACTCCGGGACAGGGGCGCTACGAGCAGTACTTC. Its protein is CASSTPGQGRYEQYF.

The CDR3 nucleotides read TGTGCCAGCAGCCCCACAAGGGACAGGGGCGGTGGCTACACCTTC. Translated: CASSPTRDRGGGYTF. The gene calls are TRBV7-2 and TRBJ1-2, with 10 bases that match TRBD1. From germline, CDR1 is SGHTA and CDR2 FQGNSA. This CDR3 has 15 residues. J lost 7 bases, V lost 5 bases, and 10 bases had no gene match.

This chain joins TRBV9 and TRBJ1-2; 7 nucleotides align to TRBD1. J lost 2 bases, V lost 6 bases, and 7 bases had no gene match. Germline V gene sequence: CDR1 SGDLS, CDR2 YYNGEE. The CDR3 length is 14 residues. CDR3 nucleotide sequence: TGTGCCAGCAACGCAGGGGGAATCAACTATGGCTACACCTTC. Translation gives CASNAGGINYGYTF.

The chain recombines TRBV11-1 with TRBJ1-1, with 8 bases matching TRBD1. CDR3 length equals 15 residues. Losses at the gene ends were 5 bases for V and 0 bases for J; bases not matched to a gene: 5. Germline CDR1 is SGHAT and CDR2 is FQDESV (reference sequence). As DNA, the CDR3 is TGTGCCAGCAGCCAGAGGGACAGGATGAACACTGAAGCTTTCTTT. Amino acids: CASSQRDRMNTEAFF.